Listed below are T cell receptor beta chains from one sample, sequenced in a study of blood T cell repertoires in COVID-19. Assay: immunoSEQ multiplex PCR; the TCRdb copy retains only in-frame clones and omits some. The sample includes some 150,000 clones, 70% to 90% seen only once; the top ten take about 3.1%. The sequencing sample was made of peripheral blood. The source of these receptors is a woman in her forties with active or convalescent COVID-19. The CDR3 runs from the conserved cysteine through the conserved F or W. A D gene is named only where the DNA matches it firmly. Where a row states a size, it is once, few, many or the class of an expanded clone; other rows omit it.

clone size	V gene	J gene	D gene	CDR3 protein
NA	TRBV11-3	TRBJ2-5	NA	CASSLDGETQYF
NA	TRBV7-9	TRBJ2-7	TRBD1	CASSPGGASYEQYF
NA	TRBV19	TRBJ2-7	TRBD1	CASSIGGTAYEQYF
few	TRBV18	TRBJ1-1	NA	CASSPSRTVNTEAFF
NA	TRBV4-1	TRBJ1-4	NA	CAISPGDANEKLFF
NA	TRBV6-5	TRBJ1-3	NA	CASSYSPGSGNTIYF
few	TRBV6-5	TRBJ2-7	NA	CASLKKGAGEQYF
NA	TRBV2	TRBJ1-2	NA	CASTDTRANYGYTF
NA	TRBV3-1/TRBV3-2	TRBJ2-3	NA	CASSQEGGPGVDTQYF
NA	TRBV7-9	TRBJ2-3	TRBD2	CASSFGAGGSDTQYF
once	TRBV15	TRBJ1-2	TRBD1	CATSSSRDRYGYTF
NA	TRBV18	TRBJ1-3	NA	CASSPSGPGSPGNTIYF
few	TRBV28	TRBJ2-3	TRBD1	CASSLSQGARDTQYF
NA	TRBV10-3	TRBJ1-1	NA	CAISGSDTEAFF
NA	TRBV5-1	TRBJ1-2	TRBD1	CASSQGGGYGYTF
NA	TRBV29-1	TRBJ2-7	TRBD1	CSARTGTAYEQYF
NA	TRBV5-1	TRBJ2-1	TRBD1	CASSLEGAMVNEQFF
NA	TRBV13	TRBJ2-4	TRBD1	CASSIRQGVQNIQYF
NA	TRBV28	TRBJ2-7	NA	CASSSLGDIPYEQYF
NA	TRBV28	TRBJ2-5	NA	CASSQQGMRTQYF
NA	TRBV24-1	TRBJ1-3	TRBD1	CATKDRKNTIYF
few	TRBV28	TRBJ1-1	NA	CASSLGAREAFF
NA	TRBV19	TRBJ1-1	NA	CASSTGLGNTEAFF
NA	TRBV19	TRBJ2-7	NA	CASRAALAREQYF
NA	TRBV9	TRBJ2-7	TRBD2	CASSERGGDVQYF
NA	TRBV28	TRBJ1-2	TRBD1	CASSPGQAIYGYTF
NA	TRBV5-1	TRBJ2-1	TRBD2	CASSFFTAGGSLDEQFF
NA	TRBV6-1	TRBJ1-4	TRBD1	CASSASTPGTGNEKLFF
once	TRBV19	TRBJ1-2	NA	CASSRAGGYTF